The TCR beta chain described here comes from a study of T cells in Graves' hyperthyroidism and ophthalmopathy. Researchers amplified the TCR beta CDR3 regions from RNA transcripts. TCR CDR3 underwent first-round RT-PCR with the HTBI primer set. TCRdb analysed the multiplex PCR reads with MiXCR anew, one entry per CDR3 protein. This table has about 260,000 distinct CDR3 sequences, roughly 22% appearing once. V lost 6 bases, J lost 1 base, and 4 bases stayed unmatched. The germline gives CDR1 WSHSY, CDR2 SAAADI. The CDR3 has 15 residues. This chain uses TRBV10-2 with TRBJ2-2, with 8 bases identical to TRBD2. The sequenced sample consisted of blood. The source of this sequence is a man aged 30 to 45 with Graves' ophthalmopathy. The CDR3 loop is CASRQTSVNTGELFF. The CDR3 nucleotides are TGCGCCAGCAGACAGACTAGCGTGAACACCGGGGAGCTGTTTTTT.